This entry lists 26 T cell receptor beta chains sequenced from one sample in a study of T cell responses to AZD1222 COVID-19 vaccine. The assay was immunoSEQ multiplex PCR, and TCRdb's table has in-frame clones only and misses some. The sample consists of around 140,000 clones, roughly 92% of them appearing once. The sample was peripheral blood, taken on day 0 of AZD1222 vaccination. These receptors originate from an adult in good health.

The genes are TRBV21-1 and TRBJ1-2; TRBD1, the D gene given by the table, was not confirmed from the DNA. TRBV21-1 is deemed a pseudogene. This CDR3 spans 15 amino acids. The CDR3 loop reads CASSKERGQPYGYTF. The CDR3 DNA sequence: TGTGCCAGCAGCAAAGAAAGGGGACAGCCCTATGGCTACACCTTC.

The chain links TRBV2 to TRBJ1-4, with 8 positions matching TRBD1. Losses at the gene ends were 6 bases for V and 10 bases for J; bases not matched to a gene: 10. Germline values: CDR1 SNHLY, CDR2 FYNNEI. The CDR3 covers 14 residues. CDR3 DNA: TGTGCCAGCAGGTTGGGACAGGAAGAGGCAAAACTGTTTTTT. It is translated as CASRLGQEEAKLFF. The full variable domain, rest sourced from reference TRBV2 and TRBJ1-4, is EPEVTQTPSHQVTQMGQEVILRCVPISNHLYFYWYRQILGQKVEFLVSFYNNEISEKSEIFDDQFSVERPDGSNFTLKIRSTKLEDSAMYFCASRLGQEEAKLFFGSGTQLSVL.

V is TRBV9 and J is TRBJ2-5; TRBD2 might be the D (5 bases). Trimming pared 3 bases from V and 5 bases from J, leaving 14 bases between. Germline CDR1 and CDR2: SGDLS and YYNGEE. This CDR3 comprises 14 residues. The CDR3 DNA sequence: TGTGCCAGCAGCGCCTCACTAGAGAGGGAGACCCAGTACTTC. It is translated as CASSASLERETQYF.

This chain joins TRBV5-5 and TRBJ2-7; a possible D gene is TRBD2 (5 bases). CDR1 and CDR2 from the germline V gene are SGHKS and YYEKEE (reference sequence). The V end was cut by 0 bases, the J end by 7 bases, with 8 bases between. The CDR3 is 12 residues long. CDR3 sequence reads: CASSLGTGEQYF. The CDR3 bases are TGTGCCAGCAGCTTGGGGACGGGGGAGCAGTACTTC.

In this sample, this clone turned up a few times. This chain connects TRBV28 to TRBJ1-1, with 8 positions matching TRBD1. The V and J ends lost 1 base and 5 bases, in that order; junction bases with no gene match: 9. Germline CDR1 reads MDHEN; CDR2 reads SYDVKM. CDR3 length: 16 residues. CDR3 DNA sequence: TGTGCCAGCAGTTTATTAACAGGAACAGGGGGGACTGAAGCTTTCTTT. Protein: CASSLLTGTGGTEAFF.

This clone was recorded only once. The V and J genes are TRBV18 and TRBJ1-2; D remains ambiguous. Germline-derived CDR1 and CDR2 are KGHSH and LQKENI. The CDR3 runs to 15 residues. V was clipped by 3 bases and J by 1 base, with 12 bases between them. CDR3 DNA sequence: TGTGCCAGCTCACCCACTGGAATGGGTAACTATGGCTACACCTTC. Its protein product is CASSPTGMGNYGYTF.

The chain recombines TRBV18 with TRBJ1-1; D uncertain. Trimming removed 5 bases at V and 1 base at J, with 5 bases between. In germline, CDR1 is KGHSH, CDR2 LQKENI. The CDR3 is 12 amino acids. CDR3 sequence (DNA): TGTGCCAGCTCAGATAAGAACACTGAAGCTTTCTTT. Protein: CASSDKNTEAFF.

The chain combines TRBV10-3 with TRBJ1-1; 8 nucleotides agree with TRBD1. The ends lost 11 bases at V and 1 base at J; junction bases unmatched: 12. Germline assignment: CDR1 ENHRY and CDR2 SYGVKD. This CDR3 region has 15 residues. The CDR3 nucleotides are TGTGCCGCCCACTCAGGGGGCCAACCGAACACTGAAGCTTTCTTT. Protein product: CAAHSGGQPNTEAFF.

The V gene is TRBV5-6, the J gene TRBJ2-2; no reliable D call. This CDR3 is 16 amino acids long. With 1 base removed from V and 1 base from J, the gap between germline ends came to 11 bases. Germline V gives CDR1 SGHDT, CDR2 YYEEEE. As DNA, the CDR3 is TGTGCCAGCAGCTTGCCCCCTCAGCGGAACACCGGGGAGCTGTTTTTT. It yields the protein CASSLPPQRNTGELFF.

The V call is TRBV2, the J call TRBJ1-6; D not resolved. Germline CDR1 SNHLY, CDR2 FYNNEI. There are 15 residues in the CDR3. V was pared by 2 bases and J by 5 bases, with 10 bases between. The DNA of the CDR3 is TGTGCCAGCAGTGAATTGGAACCTAATAATTCACCCCTCCACTTT. Translating it yields CASSELEPNNSPLHF.

The rearrangement joins TRBV7-2 to TRBJ1-5; no definite D call. Germline values: CDR1 SGHTA, CDR2 FQGNSA. V was trimmed by 1 base and J by 3 bases, leaving 13 bases between them. This CDR3 comprises 16 residues. The CDR3 region is CASSLGGTSLNQPQHF. DNA for the CDR3: TGTGCCAGCAGCTTAGGCGGAACAAGCCTCAATCAGCCCCAGCATTTT.

This chain connects TRBV5-1 to TRBJ2-7; 9 bases line up with TRBD1. The V and J ends lost 1 base and 3 bases, in that order; junction bases with no gene match: 2. CDR3 size: 14 residues. Germline values: CDR1 SGHRS, CDR2 YFSETQ. CDR3 nucleotides: TGCGCCAGCAGCTTGTCGACAGGGGGCTACGAGCAGTACTTC. This sequence encodes CASSLSTGGYEQYF.

The chain links TRBV28 to TRBJ2-3; weak D call: TRBD1 (5 bases). V lost 6 bases and J 2 bases, leaving 15 bases between the germline ends. Germline V gives CDR1 MDHEN, CDR2 SYDVKM. This CDR3 region has 15 residues. CDR3 nucleotide sequence: TGTGCCAGCAGCCCCACGCAGGGATACACAGATACGCAGTATTTT. Translated: CASSPTQGYTDTQYF.

The chain couples TRBV5-4 to TRBJ2-7, with 14 bases lining up with TRBD2. The CDR3 consists of 20 residues. V lost 2 bases and J lost 3; bases outside the gene matches: 16. Germline CDR1 reads SGHNT; CDR2 reads YYREEE (reference sequence). CDR3 coding DNA: TGTGCCAGCAGCTTTTGGGGTGGGGGACTAGCGGGAGCTCGCGGCTACGAGCAGTACTTC. Its translation is CASSFWGGGLAGARGYEQYF.

The CDR3 bases are TGTGCCAGCAGGTCCGGGGCCAGCTCTGGAAACACCATATATTTT. Its translation is CASRSGASSGNTIYF. This sequence joins TRBV2 and TRBJ1-3; D possibly corresponds to TRBD1 (5 bases). Per the germline V gene, CDR1 is SNHLY and CDR2 is FYNNEI. The CDR3 has 15 amino acids. Trimming removed 6 bases from V and 0 bases from J, with 12 bases in between.

This clone appeared a few times. The chain combines TRBV28 with TRBJ1-2; D gene uncertain. The ends were cut back, 10 bases at V and 1 base at J, with 16 bases in the middle. CDR3 size: 14 residues. Germline V gene lookup returns CDR1 MDHEN and CDR2 SYDVKM. The CDR3 nucleotides are TGTGCCACCCAAGAACAGCGAGATAACTATGGCTACACCTTC. This sequence encodes CATQEQRDNYGYTF.

The CDR3 loop reads CASSGRASDTQYF. CDR3 in DNA: TGTGCCAGCAGCGGGAGGGCCTCAGATACGCAGTATTTT. The chain recombines TRBV28 with TRBJ2-3; 8 nucleotides agree with TRBD2. CDR1 and CDR2 from the germline V gene are MDHEN and SYDVKM. CDR3 length: 13 amino acids. Trimming cost V 6 bases and J 4 bases; bases outside gene matches: 3.

V and J are TRBV27 and TRBJ2-5, with D possibly TRBD2 on 5 matching bases. Trimming shortened V by 0 bases and J by 5 bases, and 10 bases separated the two germline ends. The CDR3 spans 14 residues. Germline V gene sequence: CDR1 MNHEY, CDR2 SMNVEV (reference sequence). CDR3 DNA: TGTGCCAGCAGTTTATCAGGGAGATGGGAGACCCAGTACTTC. Protein: CASSLSGRWETQYF.

This clone was counted a single time. Its ends do not fully match the called genes, so a read error is possible. This rearrangement joins TRBV4-1 to TRBJ1-1, with D unresolved. Germline V gene sequence: CDR1 MGHRA, CDR2 YSYEKL. The CDR3 runs to 16 residues. DNA for the CDR3: TGCGCCAGCAGTCAAGTAAAACGGTACGGGAACACTGAAGCTTTCTTT. Protein sequence: CASSQVKRYGNTEAFF.

The gene calls are TRBV6-6 and TRBJ2-5; 8 nucleotides align to TRBD1. This CDR3 has 12 residues. The trim removed 6 bases at V and 3 bases at J, leaving 0 bases unmatched. Per the germline V gene, CDR1 is MNHNY and CDR2 is SVGAGI (reference sequence). CDR3 DNA sequence: TGTGCCAGCAGGACAGGGGAAGAGACCCAGTACTTC. It codes for CASRTGEETQYF.

V is TRBV10-2 and J is TRBJ1-2; D ambiguous. This CDR3 comprises 15 residues. V was clipped by 7 bases and J by 4 bases, with 19 bases between them. CDR1 and CDR2 (germline): WSHSY, SAAADI. The CDR3 region is CASNPTAWAGYGYTF. The DNA for the CDR3 is TGCGCCAGCAACCCTACGGCCTGGGCGGGCTATGGCTACACCTTC.

This rearrangement joins TRBV6-5 to TRBJ1-5, with 9 nucleotides matching TRBD1. After removal of 5 bases from V and 3 bases from J, the junction contained 2 bases not matched to a gene. Per germline, CDR1 MNHEY and CDR2 SVGAGI. The CDR3 has 14 residues. CDR3 in amino acids: CASSRTGVNQPQHF. In DNA form, the CDR3 reads TGTGCCAGCAGTCGGACAGGGGTCAATCAGCCCCAGCATTTT.

The genes are TRBV11-2 and TRBJ2-7; D is ambiguous. Germline CDR1 and CDR2: SGHAT and FQNNGV. The CDR3 loop spans 13 amino acids. Between the trimmed V and J ends, which lost 5 bases and 2 bases, there was a span of 10 bases. This CDR3 reads CASSMDRPYEQYF. In nucleotides, the CDR3 is TGTGCCAGCAGCATGGACCGACCCTACGAGCAGTACTTC. The full variable domain, completed using reference TRBV11-2 and TRBJ2-7, is EAGVAQSPRYKIIEKRQSVAFWCNPISGHATLYWYQQILGQGPKLLIQFQNNGVVDDSQLPKDRFSAERLKGVDSTLKIQPAKLEDSAVYLCASSMDRPYEQYFGPGTRLTVT.

This chain connects TRBV27 to TRBJ1-1, with D unresolved. This CDR3 is 15 amino acids long. Germline V lookup: CDR1 MNHEY, CDR2 SMNVEV (reference sequence). Trimming cost V 0 bases and J 1 base, with 9 bases left between them. In nucleotides, the CDR3 is TGTGCCAGCAGTTTATCCGGACGGGGGAACACTGAAGCTTTCTTT. Protein: CASSLSGRGNTEAFF.

The chain links TRBV28 to TRBJ2-1; maybe TRBD2 (5 bases). The V and J ends lost 3 bases and 6 bases respectively, with 15 bases between them. Germline loops: CDR1 MDHEN, CDR2 SYDVKM. The CDR3 contains 15 residues. DNA for the CDR3: TGTGCCAGCAGTTTCGCGGGCACTAACCTCAATGAGCAGTTCTTC. Its translation: CASSFAGTNLNEQFF.

On this clone: The junction departs from germline at one end; a sequencing error may be responsible. This chain joins TRBV27 and TRBJ1-2, with a tentative D call TRBD1 (5 bases). CDR1 MNHEY and CDR2 SMNVEV come from the germline V gene (reference sequence). The CDR3 runs 15 residues. Here the CDR3 DNA reads TGTGTCAGCAGTTTACAGGCCAGGTCCTACTATGGCTACACCTTC. It yields the protein CVSSLQARSYYGYTF.